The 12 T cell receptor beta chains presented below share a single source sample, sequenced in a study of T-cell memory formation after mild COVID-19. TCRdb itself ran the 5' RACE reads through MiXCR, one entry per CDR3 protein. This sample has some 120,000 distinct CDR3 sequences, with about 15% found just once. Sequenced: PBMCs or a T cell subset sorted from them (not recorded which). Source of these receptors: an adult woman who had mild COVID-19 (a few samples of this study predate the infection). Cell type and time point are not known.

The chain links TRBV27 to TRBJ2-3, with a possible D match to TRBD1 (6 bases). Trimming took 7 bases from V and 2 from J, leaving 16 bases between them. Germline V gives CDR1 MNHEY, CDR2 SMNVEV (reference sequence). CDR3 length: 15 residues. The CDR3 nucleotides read TGTGCCAGCATTTTTATGGACAGAGACACAGATACGCAGTATTTT. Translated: CASIFMDRDTDTQYF.

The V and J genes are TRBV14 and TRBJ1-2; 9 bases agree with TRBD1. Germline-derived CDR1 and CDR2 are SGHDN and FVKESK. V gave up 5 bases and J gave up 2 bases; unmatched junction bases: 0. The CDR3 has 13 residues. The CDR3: CASSGTGNYGYTF. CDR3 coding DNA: TGTGCCAGCAGCGGGACAGGGAACTATGGCTACACCTTC.

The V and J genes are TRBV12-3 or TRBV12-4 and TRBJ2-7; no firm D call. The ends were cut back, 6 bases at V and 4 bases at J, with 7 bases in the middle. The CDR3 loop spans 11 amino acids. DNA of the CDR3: TGTGCCAGCAGCGTTGAATACGAGCAGTACTTC. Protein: CASSVEYEQYF.

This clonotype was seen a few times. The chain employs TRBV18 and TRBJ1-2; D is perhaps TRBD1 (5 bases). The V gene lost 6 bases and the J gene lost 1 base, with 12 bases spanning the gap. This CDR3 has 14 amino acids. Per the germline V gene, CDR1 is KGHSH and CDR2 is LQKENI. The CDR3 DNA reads TGTGCCAGCTCTCCCCCGGGGCATAACTATGGCTACACCTTC. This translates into CASSPPGHNYGYTF.

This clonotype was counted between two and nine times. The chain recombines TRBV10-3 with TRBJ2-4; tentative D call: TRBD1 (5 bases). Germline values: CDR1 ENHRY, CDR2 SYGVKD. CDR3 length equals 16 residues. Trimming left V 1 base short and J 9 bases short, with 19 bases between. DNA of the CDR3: TGTGCCATCAGTGAGTACGCACGAGGCAGGGCAAGCATTCAGTACTTC. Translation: CAISEYARGRASIQYF.

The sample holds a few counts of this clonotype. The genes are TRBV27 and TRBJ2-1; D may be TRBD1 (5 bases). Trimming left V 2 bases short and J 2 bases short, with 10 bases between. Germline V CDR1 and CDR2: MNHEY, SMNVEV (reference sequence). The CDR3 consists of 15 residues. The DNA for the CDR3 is TGTGCCAGCAGTTTAGTGTCAGGGCCCTACAATGAGCAGTTCTTC. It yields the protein CASSLVSGPYNEQFF.

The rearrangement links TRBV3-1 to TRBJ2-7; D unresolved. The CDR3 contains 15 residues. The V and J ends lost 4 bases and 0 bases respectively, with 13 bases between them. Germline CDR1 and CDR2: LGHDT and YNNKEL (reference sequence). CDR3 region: CASSPGRISSYEQYF. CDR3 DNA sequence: TGTGCCAGCAGCCCGGGTCGTATTAGCTCCTACGAGCAGTACTTC.

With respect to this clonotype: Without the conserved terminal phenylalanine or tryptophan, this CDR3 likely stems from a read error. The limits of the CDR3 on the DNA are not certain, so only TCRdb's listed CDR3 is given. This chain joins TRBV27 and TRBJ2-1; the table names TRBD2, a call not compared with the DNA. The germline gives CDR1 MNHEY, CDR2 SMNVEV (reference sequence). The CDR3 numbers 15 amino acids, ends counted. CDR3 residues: CASRQTGTSGRWEFL.

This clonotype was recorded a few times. CDR3 sequence reads: CSALPGLATNEKLFF. CDR3 DNA sequence: TGCAGCGCCCTGCCGGGGTTGGCAACTAATGAAAAACTGTTTTTT. The gene calls are TRBV29-1 and TRBJ1-4; no definite D call. Trimming pared 7 bases from V and 0 bases from J, leaving 15 bases between. CDR3 length: 15 residues. Germline CDR1 reads SQVTM; CDR2 reads ANQGSEA.

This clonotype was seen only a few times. CDR3 coding DNA: TGTGCCTGGAGTGTAGGGACAGCAAGGCGGTTTGCTGAAGCTTTCTTT. Protein sequence: CAWSVGTARRFAEAFF. The V and J genes are TRBV30 and TRBJ1-1, with 7 bases matching TRBD1. Germline V gene data show CDR1 as GTSNPN and CDR2 as SVGIG (reference sequence). Trimming removed 0 bases from V and 6 bases from J; junction bases left unmatched: 13. This CDR3 is built from 16 residues. Variable domain in full (rest from reference TRBV30 and TRBJ1-1): SQTIHQWPATLVQPVGSPLSLECTVEGTSNPNLYWYRQAAGRGLQLLFYSVGIGQISSEVPQNLSASRPQDRQFILSSKKLLLSDSGFYLCAWSVGTARRFAEAFFGQGTRLTVV.

This CDR3 is CASSLVAQNTGELFF. CDR3 nucleotides: TGTGCCAGCAGTTTAGTGGCACAAAACACCGGGGAGCTGTTTTTT. The chain recombines TRBV12-3 or TRBV12-4 with TRBJ2-2; no clear D gene. V gave up 1 base and J gave up 2 bases, with 8 bases separating them. This CDR3 contains 15 residues.

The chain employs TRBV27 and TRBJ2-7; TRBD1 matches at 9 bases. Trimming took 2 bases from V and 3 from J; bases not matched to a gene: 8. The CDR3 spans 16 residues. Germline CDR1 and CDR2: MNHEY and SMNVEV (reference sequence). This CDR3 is CASSLPPGGQGYEQYF. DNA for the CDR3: TGTGCCAGCAGTTTACCCCCGGGGGGACAGGGCTACGAGCAGTACTTC.